Shown below are 8 T cell receptor beta chains from a single sample sequenced in a study of patients and donors after allogeneic stem cell transplantation. TCRdb itself ran the RT-PCR reads through MiXCR, one entry per CDR3 protein. Of about 200,000 distinct CDR3 sequences in the sample, around two fifths were seen once. Sequencing was performed on blood, either unsorted or a sorted T cell fraction (not recorded which). Source of these receptors: a human donor who was either an allogeneic HSCT recipient or a stem cell or donor lymphocyte infusion donor (not recorded which). It is not recorded whose cells these are; they may come from a transplant donor.

This clonotype occurred a few times. The chain uses TRBV12-3 or TRBV12-4 and TRBJ1-5; TRBD1 aligns across 9 bases. Trimming cost V 7 bases and J 1 base; bases outside gene matches: 2. The CDR3 is 14 amino acids. The CDR3 reads CASNDRGSNQPQHF. DNA for the CDR3: TGTGCCAGCAACGACAGGGGGAGCAATCAGCCCCAGCATTTT.

This clonotype was picked up one time. This chain connects TRBV10-3 to TRBJ2-2, with TRBD1 identical over 9 bases. Trimming cost V 4 bases and J 0 bases; bases outside gene matches: 6. The CDR3 is 17 amino acids. Looked up from germline, CDR1 is ENHRY and CDR2 is SYGVKD. Here the CDR3 reads CAISVQGATSNTGELFF. CDR3 DNA: TGTGCCATCAGTGTACAGGGGGCCACTTCGAACACCGGGGAGCTGTTTTTT.

This clonotype was counted a few times. The chain recombines TRBV20-1 with TRBJ2-7; D may be TRBD1 (5 bases). Germline V gene sequence: CDR1 DFQATT, CDR2 SNEGSKA (reference sequence). This CDR3 is built from 13 residues. V was clipped by 3 bases and J by 4 bases, with 13 bases between them. The CDR3 loop is CSASSRAGYEQYF. CDR3 nucleotides: TGCAGTGCTAGTAGCAGGGCAGGGTACGAGCAGTACTTC.

The rearrangement joins TRBV24-1 to TRBJ2-1; D is tentatively TRBD1 or TRBD2 (6 bases each). Germline V gene data show CDR1 as KGHDR and CDR2 as SFDVKD. The V and J ends lost 7 bases and 8 bases respectively, with 23 bases between them. CDR3 length: 16 residues. The CDR3 region has the DNA TGTGCCACCAGCGAGCCGGGACACGGGAGCCGAGATGAGCAGTTCTTC. This codes for CATSEPGHGSRDEQFF.

In the case of this clonotype: One end of the junction is discordant with germline, which a read error may explain. The V and J genes are TRBV7-9 and TRBJ2-3; a possible D gene is TRBD2 (5 bases). Germline V gene sequence: CDR1 SEHNR, CDR2 FQNEAQ (reference sequence). The CDR3 has 15 residues. This CDR3 reads CASSVATLSTDTQYF. CDR3 sequence (DNA): TGTGCCAGCAGCGTAGCGACCCTAAGCACAGATACGCAGTATTTT. Using reference TRBV7-9 and TRBJ2-3 for the parts outside the CDR3, the full variable domain is DTGVSQNPRHKITKRGQNVTFRCDPISEHNRLYWYRQTLGQGPEFLTYFQNEAQLEKSRLLSDRFSAERPKGSFSTLEIQRTEQGDSAMYLCASSVATLSTDTQYFGPGTRLTVL.

A few counts support this clonotype. CDR3 protein: CASSLGGGMGNTEAFF. The DNA for the CDR3 is TGTGCCAGCAGTTTGGGGGGGGGCATGGGTAACACTGAAGCTTTCTTT. The J gene is TRBJ1-1, the V gene TRBV6-6; a weak D match, TRBD1 (6 bases). The length of the CDR3 is 16 residues. In germline, CDR1 is MNHNY, CDR2 SVGAGI (reference sequence). The V end lost 4 bases, the J end lost 2 bases, and 17 bases lay between the germline ends.

The chain employs TRBV20-1 and TRBJ1-1; D might be TRBD1 (5 bases). V shed 1 base and J shed 0 bases, with 12 bases lying between them. Germline V gene lookup returns CDR1 DFQATT and CDR2 SNEGSKA (reference sequence). The CDR3 runs 15 residues. The DNA of the CDR3 is TGCAGTGCTAGAGCCAGGGCCTTCATGAACACTGAAGCTTTCTTT. Translated: CSARARAFMNTEAFF.

This clonotype appeared once. V gene TRBV10-3 combines with J gene TRBJ2-5, with 7 positions matching TRBD2. CDR1 ENHRY and CDR2 SYGVKD come from the germline V gene. V shed 2 bases and J 1 base; nucleotides not matched to a gene: 7. CDR3 length: 16 residues. CDR3 sequence reads: CAISEAIAGFQETQYF. The CDR3 DNA follows: TGTGCCATCAGTGAGGCGATAGCGGGTTTCCAAGAGACCCAGTACTTC.